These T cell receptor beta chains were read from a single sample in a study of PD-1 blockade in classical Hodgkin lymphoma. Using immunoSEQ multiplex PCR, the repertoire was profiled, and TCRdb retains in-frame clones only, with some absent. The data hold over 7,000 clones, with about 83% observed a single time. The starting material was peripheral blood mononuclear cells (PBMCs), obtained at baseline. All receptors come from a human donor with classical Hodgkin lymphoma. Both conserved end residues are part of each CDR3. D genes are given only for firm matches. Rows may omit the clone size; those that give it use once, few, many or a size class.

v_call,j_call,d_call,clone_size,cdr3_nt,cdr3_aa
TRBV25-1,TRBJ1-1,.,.,TGTGCCAGCAGTGAATTCGGGGCGCCGGGAACTGAAGCTTTCTTT,CASSEFGAPGTEAFF
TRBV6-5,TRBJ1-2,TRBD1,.,TGTGCCAGCAGGACAGGGGGAGATGGCTACACCTTC,CASRTGGDGYTF
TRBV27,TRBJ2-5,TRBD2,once,TGTGCCAGCAGTTTAGCGGGGGGATCGGGGGAGACCCAGTACTTC,CASSLAGGSGETQYF
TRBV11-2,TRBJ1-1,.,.,TGTGCCAGCAGCTCCAAGGGGGTCACTGAAGCTTTCTTT,CASSSKGVTEAFF
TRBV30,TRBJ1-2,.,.,TGTGCCTGGAGTCCAAAGGGTGGCTACACCTTC,CAWSPKGGYTF
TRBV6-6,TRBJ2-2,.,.,TGTGCCATTAGGCCCCCGGGTTCCGGGGAGCTGTTTTTT,CAIRPPGSGELFF
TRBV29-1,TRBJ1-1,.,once,TGCAGCGTTCGCTGGACAGAGAACACTGAAGCTTTCTTT,CSVRWTENTEAFF
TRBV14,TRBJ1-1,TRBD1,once,TGTGCCAGCAGCCATGTCTCGATACAGGGGGCGAACACTGAAGCTTTCTTT,CASSHVSIQGANTEAFF
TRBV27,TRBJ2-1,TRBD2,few,TGTGCCAGCAGTTTCAGCGGGAGCTCCTACAATGAGCAGTTCTTC,CASSFSGSSYNEQFF
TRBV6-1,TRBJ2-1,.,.,TGTGCCAGCAGTGAAGCGCTGGCGGGCCCTGCGAATGAGCAGTTCTTC,CASSEALAGPANEQFF
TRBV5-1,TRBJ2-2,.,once,TGCGCCAGCAGCCTGGGAGCTCCGGTCAGCGGGGAGCTGTTTTTT,CASSLGAPVSGELFF
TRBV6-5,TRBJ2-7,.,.,TGTGCCAGCAGGACCTTCCCCGAACCCCACGAGCAGTACTTC,CASRTFPEPHEQYF
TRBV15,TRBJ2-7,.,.,TGTGCCACCAGCAGAGATTCAGGATCCAGAGGAGATTACGAGCAGTACTTC,CATSRDSGSRGDYEQYF
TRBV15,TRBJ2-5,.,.,TGTGCCACCAGCAGGCGTACACCGGGCCAAGAGACCCAGTACTTC,CATSRRTPGQETQYF
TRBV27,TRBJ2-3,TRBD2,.,TGTGCCAGCAAGGTAGCGGGAGGTCGGGATACGCAGTATTTT,CASKVAGGRDTQYF
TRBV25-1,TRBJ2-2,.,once,TGTGCCACCAAAGGTCAGGGGCCCCTTCGAGGGACCGGGGAGCTGTTTTTT,CATKGQGPLRGTGELFF
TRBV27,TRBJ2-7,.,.,TGTGCCAGCAGTCAATCAGGTTTGCCCTACGAGCAGTACTTC,CASSQSGLPYEQYF
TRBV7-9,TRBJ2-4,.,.,TGTGCCAGCAGCTTAGAAGGATTTCGGGCGACAGGCTTCAAAAACATTCAGTACTTC,CASSLEGFRATGFKNIQYF
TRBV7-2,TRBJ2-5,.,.,TGTGCCAGCAGCTTAGATCGGGGGGAGACCCAGTACTTC,CASSLDRGETQYF
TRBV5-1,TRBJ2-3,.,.,TGCGCCAGCAGCTTGCAGGGAGGTATTAGCACAGATACGCAGTATTTT,CASSLQGGISTDTQYF
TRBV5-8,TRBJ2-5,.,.,TGTGCCAGCAGCTGGGAGGACATCCAAGAGACCCAGTACTTC,CASSWEDIQETQYF
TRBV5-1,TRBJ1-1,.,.,TGCGCCAGCAGCCCTAGACACAGGGAGGACACTGAAGCTTTCTTT,CASSPRHREDTEAFF
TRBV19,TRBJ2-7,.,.,TGTGCCAGTAGTAGGACAGATCGGGGCTTCTACGAGCAGTACTTC,CASSRTDRGFYEQYF
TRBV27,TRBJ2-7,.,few,TGTGCCAGCAGTTTACGTCATCTCTCCTACGAGCAGTACTTC,CASSLRHLSYEQYF
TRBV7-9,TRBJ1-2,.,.,TGTGCCAGCAGCCCGATTACAGGGCCCTATGGCTACACCTTC,CASSPITGPYGYTF
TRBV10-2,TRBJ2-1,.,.,TGCGCCAGCAGTGAGTCGAAAGGCAGCTCCTACAATGAGCAGTTCTTC,CASSESKGSSYNEQFF
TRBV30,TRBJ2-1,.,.,TGTGCCTGGAGTCCGCGGGGGCCAGAGCAGTTCTTC,CAWSPRGPEQFF
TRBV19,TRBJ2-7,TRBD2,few,TGTGCCAGCGCATACCGGACTAGCGTCTCCTACGAGCAGTACTTC,CASAYRTSVSYEQYF
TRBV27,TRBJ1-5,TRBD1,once,TGTGCCAGCAGGATGTCCGGGACAGCGAATCAGCCCCAGCATTTT,CASRMSGTANQPQHF
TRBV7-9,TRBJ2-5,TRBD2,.,TGTGCCAGCAGTGTAGCGGGAGGTTTTGAGACCCAGTACTTC,CASSVAGGFETQYF
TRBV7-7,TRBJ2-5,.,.,TGTGCCAGCAGTAAATCCGGCCAGCAAGAGACCCAGTACTTC,CASSKSGQQETQYF
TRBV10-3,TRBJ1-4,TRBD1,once,TGTGCCACCGGCGGGACAGCAAATGAAAAACTGTTTTTT,CATGGTANEKLFF
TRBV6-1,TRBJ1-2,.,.,TGTGCCAGCAGACCCAATGGATCGCCCTATGGCTACACCTTC,CASRPNGSPYGYTF
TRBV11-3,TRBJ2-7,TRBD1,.,TGTGCCAGCAGCTCCGCAGGGGGCGTAATAAGCTCCTACGAGCAGTACTTC,CASSSAGGVISSYEQYF
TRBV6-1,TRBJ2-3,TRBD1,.,TGTGCCAGCAGGGAAACAGGGGCGACAGATACGCAGTATTTT,CASRETGATDTQYF
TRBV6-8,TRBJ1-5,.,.,TGTGCCAGCAGCCTGGGGACGTCGTCGCCCCAGCATTTT,CASSLGTSSPQHF
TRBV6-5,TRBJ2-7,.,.,TGTGCCAGCAAAGGCGTCTCCTACGAGCAGTACTTC,CASKGVSYEQYF